This is a list of T cell receptor beta chains from one sample in a study of control samples from healthy donors and cancer patients. Generated by immunoSEQ multiplex PCR, the TCRdb table keeps only in-frame clones and is missing some. The sample consists of 120,000 or so clones, about nine tenths of them appearing once. Sequencing used blood. Source of these receptors: a man in his forties or fifties in good health. The CDR3 runs from the conserved cysteine through the conserved F or W. The order of the fields is D gene, V gene, J gene, clone size, CDR3 protein, CDR3 DNA. A D gene is named only where the DNA matches it firmly. Rows may omit the clone size; those that give it use once, few, many or a size class.

>-|TRBV3-1/TRBV3-2|TRBJ1-5|-
CASRSSRGQPQHF
TGTGCCAGCAGGAGCTCAAGGGGTCAGCCCCAGCATTTT
>TRBD1|TRBV28|TRBJ1-5|-
CASSFDRVRRSNQPQHF
TGTGCCAGCAGTTTCGACAGGGTCCGGAGAAGCAATCAGCCCCAGCATTTT
>TRBD2|TRBV30|TRBJ2-5|-
CAWSGLAGLKETQYF
TGTGCCTGGAGCGGGCTAGCGGGACTTAAAGAGACCCAGTACTTC
>-|TRBV12-2|TRBJ1-5|-
CASRSQWGPDREGNQPQHF
TGTGCAAGTCGCTCCCAATGGGGGCCTGACAGGGAGGGCAATCAGCCCCAGCATTTT
>-|TRBV7-9|TRBJ2-5|-
CASSADFQETQYF
TGTGCCAGCAGCGCTGACTTCCAAGAGACCCAGTACTTC
>TRBD1|TRBV24-1|TRBJ2-3|once
CATSAQGATDTQYF
TGTGCCACCAGTGCCCAGGGGGCGACAGATACGCAGTATTTT
>-|TRBV5-1|TRBJ1-1|-
CASSLAFRPNTEAFF
TGCGCCAGCAGCTTGGCCTTTCGGCCAAATACTGAAGCTTTCTTT
>TRBD2|TRBV29-1|TRBJ2-7|-
CSGTIAGGNYEQYF
TGCAGCGGAACTATAGCGGGGGGAAATTACGAGCAGTACTTC
>-|TRBV12-3/TRBV12-4|TRBJ1-1|medium-sized
CASTYRQGEAFF
TGTGCCAGCACCTACCGGCAGGGTGAAGCTTTCTTT
>-|TRBV6-4|TRBJ1-1|-
CASSAGENTEAFF
TGTGCCAGCAGCGCAGGGGAAAACACTGAAGCTTTCTTT
>-|TRBV27|TRBJ1-1|-
CASSLLFGSEAFF
TGTGCCAGCAGTTTATTATTCGGGTCGGAAGCTTTCTTT
>TRBD2|TRBV6-5|TRBJ2-3|few
CASGLAGGLADTQYF
TGTGCCAGCGGACTAGCGGGGGGGCTCGCAGATACGCAGTATTTT
>-|TRBV5-5|TRBJ1-6|few
CASSLELANSPLHF
TGTGCCAGCAGCTTGGAGCTGGCCAATTCACCCCTCCACTTT
>-|TRBV7-9|TRBJ1-1|-
CASSPEQGTNTEAFF
TGTGCCAGCAGCCCTGAACAGGGCACGAACACTGAAGCTTTCTTT
>-|TRBV18|TRBJ2-3|-
CASSPIRDTQYF
TGTGCCAGCTCACCTATTAGAGATACGCAGTATTTT
>-|TRBV5-6|TRBJ1-2|few
CASSLSNYGYTF
TGTGCCAGCAGCTTGAGTAACTATGGCTACACCTTC
>-|TRBV30|TRBJ1-2|few
CAPRIFSTDGYTF
TGTGCCCCCCGTATCTTTTCTACAGATGGCTACACCTTC
>-|TRBV7-2|TRBJ2-3|-
CASSISVSRTDTQYF
TGTGCCAGCAGCATTAGCGTCTCCCGGACAGATACGCAGTATTTT
>TRBD1|TRBV16|TRBJ2-7|-
CASSPAGTAPYEQYF
TGTGCCAGCAGCCCCGCCGGGACAGCCCCCTACGAGCAGTACTTC
>TRBD2|TRBV4-3|TRBJ2-2|-
CATSRREDTGELFF
TGCGCCACCAGCCGGCGGGAGGACACCGGGGAGCTGTTTTTT
>-|TRBV4-1|TRBJ1-4|-
CASSQIIGGKLFF
TGCGCCAGCAGCCAAATCATCGGAGGAAAACTGTTTTTT
>TRBD1|TRBV7-6|TRBJ1-6|-
CASSPEQGGDSPLHF
TGTGCCAGCAGCCCGGAACAGGGGGGGGATTCACCCCTCCACTTT
>-|TRBV2|TRBJ1-1|-
CASDFRGTEAFF
TGTGCCAGCGATTTCAGGGGCACTGAAGCTTTCTTT
>-|TRBV7-2|TRBJ1-6|-
CASSFFQLNNSPLHF
TGTGCCAGCAGCTTTTTCCAGCTCAATAATTCACCCCTCCACTTT
>-|TRBV2|TRBJ1-4|-
CASTAQGANEKLFF
TGTGCCAGCACAGCACAGGGTGCAAATGAAAAACTGTTTTTT
>-|TRBV6-5|TRBJ2-5|-
CASSYLWSGSQETQYF
TGTGCCAGCAGTTACCTGTGGTCGGGGAGCCAAGAGACCCAGTACTTC
>TRBD2|TRBV4-3|TRBJ2-5|-
CASSQARGGQETQYF
TGCGCCAGCAGCCAAGCTCGGGGGGGGCAAGAGACCCAGTACTTC
>TRBD2|TRBV19|TRBJ2-5|-
CASSRPGGEETQYF
TGTGCCAGTAGCCGACCGGGGGGGGAGGAGACCCAGTACTTC
>-|TRBV5-1|TRBJ2-3|-
CASSLGTGRSTDTQYF
TGCGCCAGCAGCTTGGGCACGGGGAGGAGCACAGATACGCAGTATTTT
>TRBD1|TRBV18|TRBJ1-1|-
CASSPMEGATEAFF
TGTGCCAGCTCACCAATGGAGGGGGCCACTGAAGCTTTCTTT
>-|TRBV6-4|TRBJ2-7|few
CASSDPAGGYEQYF
TGTGCCAGCAGTGACCCGGCCGGGGGCTACGAGCAGTACTTC
>-|TRBV11-3|TRBJ2-5|-
CASSFIDSGLYQETQYF
TGTGCCAGCAGCTTTATAGACTCCGGCTTGTACCAAGAGACCCAGTACTTC
>-|TRBV3-1/TRBV3-2|TRBJ2-7|-
CASSQRMWRGGSPWAQRYEQYF
TGTGCCAGCAGCCAACGGATGTGGCGCGGTGGTTCCCCGTGGGCTCAAAGGTACGAGCAGTACTTC
>-|TRBV6-5|TRBJ1-1|few
CASTRQIEAFF
TGTGCCAGCACTCGACAGATTGAAGCTTTCTTT
>-|TRBV6-2/TRBV6-3|TRBJ1-1|-
CASSPLGVAEAFF
TGTGCCAGCAGCCCCTTGGGGGTGGCTGAAGCTTTCTTT
>-|TRBV27|TRBJ1-4|-
CASTKTYFGGEKLFF
TGTGCCAGCACCAAAACCTACTTCGGAGGTGAAAAACTGTTTTTT
>-|TRBV6-5|TRBJ1-4|-
CASREFTNEKLFF
TGTGCCAGCAGAGAGTTTACTAATGAAAAACTGTTTTTT